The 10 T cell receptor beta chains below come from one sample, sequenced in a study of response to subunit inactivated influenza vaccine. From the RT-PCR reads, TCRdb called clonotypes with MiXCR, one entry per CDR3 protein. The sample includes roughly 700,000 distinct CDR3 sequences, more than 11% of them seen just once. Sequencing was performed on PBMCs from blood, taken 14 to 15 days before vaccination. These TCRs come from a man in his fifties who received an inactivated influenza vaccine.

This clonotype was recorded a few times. DNA for the CDR3: TGTGCCAGCAGCCTAACAGGGTCCCACGCTCCCCGCAGCAAGTACTTC. Its translation is CASSLTGSHAPRSKYF. V gene TRBV7-9 combines with J gene TRBJ2-5, with a possible D match to TRBD1 (6 bases). V was pared by 5 bases and J by 12 bases, with 28 bases between. The germline V gene has CDR1 SEHNR and CDR2 FQNEAQ (reference sequence). The CDR3 length is 16 residues.

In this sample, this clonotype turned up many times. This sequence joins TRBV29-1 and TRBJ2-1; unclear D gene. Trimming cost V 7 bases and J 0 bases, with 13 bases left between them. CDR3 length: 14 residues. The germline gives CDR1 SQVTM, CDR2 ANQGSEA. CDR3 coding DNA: TGCAGCGCCCTGCCTGAGAGCTCCTACAATGAGCAGTTCTTC. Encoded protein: CSALPESSYNEQFF.

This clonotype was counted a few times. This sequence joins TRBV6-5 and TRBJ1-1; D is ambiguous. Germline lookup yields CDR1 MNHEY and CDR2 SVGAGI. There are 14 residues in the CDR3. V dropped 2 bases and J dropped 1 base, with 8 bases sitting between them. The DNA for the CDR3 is TGTGCCAGCAGTTACCGGGCAAAGAACACTGAAGCTTTCTTT. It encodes CASSYRAKNTEAFF.

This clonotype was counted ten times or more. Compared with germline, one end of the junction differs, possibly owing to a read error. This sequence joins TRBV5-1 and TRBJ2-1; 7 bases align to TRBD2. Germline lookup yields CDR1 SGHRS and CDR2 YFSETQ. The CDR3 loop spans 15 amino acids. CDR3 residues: CASSLTGGSYNEQFF. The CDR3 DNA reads TGTGCCAGCAGCCTAACGGGGGGTTCCTACAATGAGCAGTTCTTC.

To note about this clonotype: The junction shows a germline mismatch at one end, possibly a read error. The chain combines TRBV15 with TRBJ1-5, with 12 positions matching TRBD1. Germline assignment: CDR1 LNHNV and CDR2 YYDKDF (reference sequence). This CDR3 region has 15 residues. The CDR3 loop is CATSPGTGGNQPQNF. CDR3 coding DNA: TGTGCCACCAGCCCCGGGACAGGGGGCAATCAGCCCCAGAATTTT.

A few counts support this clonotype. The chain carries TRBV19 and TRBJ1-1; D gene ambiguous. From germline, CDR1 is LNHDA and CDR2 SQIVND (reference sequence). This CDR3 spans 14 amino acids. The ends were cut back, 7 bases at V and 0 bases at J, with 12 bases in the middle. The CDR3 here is CASTGGYMNTEAFF. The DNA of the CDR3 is TGTGCCAGTACGGGAGGGTACATGAACACTGAAGCTTTCTTT.

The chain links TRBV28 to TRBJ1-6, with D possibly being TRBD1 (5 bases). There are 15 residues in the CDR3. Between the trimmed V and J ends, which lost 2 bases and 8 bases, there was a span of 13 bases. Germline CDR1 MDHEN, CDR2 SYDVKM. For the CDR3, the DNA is TGTGCCAGCAGTTTAGGAGGGGTTGGGGATTCACCCCTCCACTTT. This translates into CASSLGGVGDSPLHF.

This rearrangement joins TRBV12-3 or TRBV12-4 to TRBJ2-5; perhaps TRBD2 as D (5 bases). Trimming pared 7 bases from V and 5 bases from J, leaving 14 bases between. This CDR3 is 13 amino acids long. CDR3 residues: CASNLGLAETQYF. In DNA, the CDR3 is TGTGCCAGCAATCTTGGGTTAGCGGAGACCCAGTACTTC.

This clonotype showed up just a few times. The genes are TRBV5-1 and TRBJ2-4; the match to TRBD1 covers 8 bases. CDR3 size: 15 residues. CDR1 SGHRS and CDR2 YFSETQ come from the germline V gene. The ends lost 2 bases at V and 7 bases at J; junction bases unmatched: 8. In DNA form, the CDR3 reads TGCGCCAGCAGCTTAGAAGCTTCAGGGGGCAACATTCAGTACTTC. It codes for CASSLEASGGNIQYF.

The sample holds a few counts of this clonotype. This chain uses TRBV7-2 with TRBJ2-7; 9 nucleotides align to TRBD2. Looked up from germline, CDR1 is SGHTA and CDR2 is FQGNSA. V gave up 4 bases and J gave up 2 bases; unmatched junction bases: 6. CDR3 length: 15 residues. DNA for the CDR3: TGTGCCAGCAGCTCACCGACTAGCGGCCCCTACGAGCAGTACTTC. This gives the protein CASSSPTSGPYEQYF.